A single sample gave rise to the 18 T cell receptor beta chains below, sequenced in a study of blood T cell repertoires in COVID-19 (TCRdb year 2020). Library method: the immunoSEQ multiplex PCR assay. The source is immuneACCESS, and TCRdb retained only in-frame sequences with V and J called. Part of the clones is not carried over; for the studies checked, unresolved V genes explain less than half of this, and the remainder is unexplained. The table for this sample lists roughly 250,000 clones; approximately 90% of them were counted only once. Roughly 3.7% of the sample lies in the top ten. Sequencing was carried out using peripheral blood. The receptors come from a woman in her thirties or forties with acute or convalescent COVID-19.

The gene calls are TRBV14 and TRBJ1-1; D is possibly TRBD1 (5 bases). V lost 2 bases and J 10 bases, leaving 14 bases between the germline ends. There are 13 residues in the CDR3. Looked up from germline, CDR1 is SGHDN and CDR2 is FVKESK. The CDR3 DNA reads TGTGCCAGCAGCCAATACGGGGGTGCGGTAGCTTTCTTT. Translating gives CASSQYGGAVAFF.

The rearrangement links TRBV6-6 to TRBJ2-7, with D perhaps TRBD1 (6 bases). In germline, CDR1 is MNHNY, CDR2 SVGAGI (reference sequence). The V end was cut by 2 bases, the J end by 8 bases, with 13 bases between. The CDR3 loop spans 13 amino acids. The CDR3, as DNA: TGTGCCAGCAGTTACCCAGGGGCTACAAAGCAGTACGTC. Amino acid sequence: CASSYPGATKQYV.

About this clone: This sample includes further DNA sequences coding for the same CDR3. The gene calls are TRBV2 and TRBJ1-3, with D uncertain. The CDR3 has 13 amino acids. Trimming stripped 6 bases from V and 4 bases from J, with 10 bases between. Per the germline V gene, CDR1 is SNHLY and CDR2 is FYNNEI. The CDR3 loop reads CASSPPQGNTIYF. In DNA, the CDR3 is TGTGCCAGCAGCCCGCCACAGGGAAACACCATATATTTT.

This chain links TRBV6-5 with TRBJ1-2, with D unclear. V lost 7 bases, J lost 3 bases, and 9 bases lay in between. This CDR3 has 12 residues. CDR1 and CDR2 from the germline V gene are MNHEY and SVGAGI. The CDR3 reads CASKEGYYGYTF. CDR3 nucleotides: TGTGCCAGCAAGGAGGGTTACTATGGCTACACCTTC.

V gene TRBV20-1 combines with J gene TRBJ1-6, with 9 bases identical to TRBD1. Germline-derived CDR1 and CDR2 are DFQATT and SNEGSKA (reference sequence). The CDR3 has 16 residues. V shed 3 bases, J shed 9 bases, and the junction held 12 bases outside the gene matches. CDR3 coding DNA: TGCAGTGCTAGTCCGGGACAGGGTAGGGGAGGTTCACCCCTCCACTTT. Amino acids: CSASPGQGRGGSPLHF.

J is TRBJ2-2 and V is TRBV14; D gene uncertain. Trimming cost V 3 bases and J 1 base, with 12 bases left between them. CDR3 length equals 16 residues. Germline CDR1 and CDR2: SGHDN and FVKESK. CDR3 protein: CASSHPSSVNTGELFF. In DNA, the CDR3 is TGTGCCAGCAGCCACCCTTCTTCGGTGAACACCGGGGAGCTGTTTTTT.

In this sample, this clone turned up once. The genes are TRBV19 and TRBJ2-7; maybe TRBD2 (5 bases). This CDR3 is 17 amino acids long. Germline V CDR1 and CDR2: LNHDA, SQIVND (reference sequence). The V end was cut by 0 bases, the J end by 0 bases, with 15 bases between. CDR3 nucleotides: TGTGCCAGTAGTATAGAACCCCCAGAGGGAAACTCCTACGAGCAGTACGTC. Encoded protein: CASSIEPPEGNSYEQYV.

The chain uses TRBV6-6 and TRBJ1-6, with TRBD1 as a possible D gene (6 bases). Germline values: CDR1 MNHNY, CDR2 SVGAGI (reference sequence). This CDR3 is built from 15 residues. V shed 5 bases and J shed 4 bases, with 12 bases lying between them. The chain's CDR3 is CASSGRGLYNSPLHF. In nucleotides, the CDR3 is TGTGCCAGCAGTGGCAGGGGCTTATATAATTCACCCCTCCACTTT.

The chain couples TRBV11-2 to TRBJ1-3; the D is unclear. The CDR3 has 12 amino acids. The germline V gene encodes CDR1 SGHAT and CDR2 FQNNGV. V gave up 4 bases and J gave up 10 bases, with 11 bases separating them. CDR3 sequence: CASSSPVATIYF. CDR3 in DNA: TGTGCCAGCAGCTCGCCGGTCGCAACCATATATTTT.

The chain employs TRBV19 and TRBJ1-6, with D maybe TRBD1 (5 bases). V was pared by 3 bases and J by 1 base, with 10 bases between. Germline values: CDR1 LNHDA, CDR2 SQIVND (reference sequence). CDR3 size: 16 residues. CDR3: CASSIQGWSYNSPLHF. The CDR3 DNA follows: TGTGCCAGTAGTATCCAGGGTTGGTCCTATAATTCACCCCTCCACTTT.

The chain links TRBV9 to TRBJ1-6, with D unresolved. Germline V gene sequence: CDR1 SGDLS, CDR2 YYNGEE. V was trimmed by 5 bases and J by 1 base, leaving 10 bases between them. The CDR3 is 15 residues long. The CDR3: CASSEGRSYNSPLHF. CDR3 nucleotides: TGTGCCAGCAGTGAGGGCAGGTCCTATAATTCACCCCTCCACTTT.

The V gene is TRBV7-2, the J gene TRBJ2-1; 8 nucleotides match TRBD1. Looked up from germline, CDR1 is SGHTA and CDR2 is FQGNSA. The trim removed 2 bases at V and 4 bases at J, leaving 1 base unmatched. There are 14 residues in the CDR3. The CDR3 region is CASSLTGGYNEQFF. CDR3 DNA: TGTGCCAGCAGCTTAACAGGGGGGTACAATGAGCAGTTCTTC.

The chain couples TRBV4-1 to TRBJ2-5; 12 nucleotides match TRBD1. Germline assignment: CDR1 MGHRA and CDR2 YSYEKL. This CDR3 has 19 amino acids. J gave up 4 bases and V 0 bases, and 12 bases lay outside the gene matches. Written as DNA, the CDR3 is TGCGCCAGCAGCCAAGAAGAAACAGGGACAGGGGGCCGCCGAGAGACCCAGTACTTC. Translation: CASSQEETGTGGRRETQYF.

CDR3 in DNA: TGTGCCAGCAGTTCCCCAGGCCGAGTCTCCTACGAGCAGTACGTC. It specifies CASSSPGRVSYEQYV. This chain links TRBV28 with TRBJ2-7; D is unclear. V was trimmed by 4 bases and J by 0 bases, leaving 13 bases between them. Germline loops: CDR1 MDHEN, CDR2 SYDVKM. There are 15 residues in the CDR3.

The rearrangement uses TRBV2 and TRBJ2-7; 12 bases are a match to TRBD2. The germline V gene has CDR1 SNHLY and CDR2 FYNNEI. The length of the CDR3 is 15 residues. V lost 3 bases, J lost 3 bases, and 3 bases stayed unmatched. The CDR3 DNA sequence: TGTGCCAGCAGTGATGGACTAGCGGGGAACTACGAGCAGTACGTC. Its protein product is CASSDGLAGNYEQYV.

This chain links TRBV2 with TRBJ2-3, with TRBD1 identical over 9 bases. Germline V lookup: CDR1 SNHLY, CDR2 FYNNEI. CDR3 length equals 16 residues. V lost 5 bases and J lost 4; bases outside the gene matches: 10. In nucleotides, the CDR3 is TGTGCCAGCAGTCCTGGACAGGGGTTTTTCGCAGATACGCAGTATTTT. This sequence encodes CASSPGQGFFADTQYF.

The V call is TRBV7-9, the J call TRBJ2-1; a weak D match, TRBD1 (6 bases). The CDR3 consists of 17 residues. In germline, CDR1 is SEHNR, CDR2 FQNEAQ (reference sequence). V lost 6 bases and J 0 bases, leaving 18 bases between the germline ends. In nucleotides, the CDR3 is TGTGCCAGCAGGAGAGGGCCCAGGGGTATCTCCTACAATGAGCAGTTCTTC. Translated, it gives CASRRGPRGISYNEQFF.

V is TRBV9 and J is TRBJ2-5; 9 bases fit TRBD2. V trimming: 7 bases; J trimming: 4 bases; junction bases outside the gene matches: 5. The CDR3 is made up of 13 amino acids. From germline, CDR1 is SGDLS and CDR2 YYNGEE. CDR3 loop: CASSRSGGETQYF. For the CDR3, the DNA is TGTGCCAGCTCTCGTAGCGGGGGAGAGACCCAGTACTTC.